The 8 T cell receptor beta chains presented below share a single source sample, sequenced in a study of persistence of HIV-infected CD4 T cells. Lysates of CMV-infected fibroblasts at 10 ug/mL stimulated these cells. CD40L/CD69 double-negative CD45RO-high memory CD4+ T cells were collected. The immunoSEQ assay was version 4, run in survey mode. The assay was immunoSEQ multiplex PCR, and TCRdb's table has in-frame clones only and misses some. The data hold 46,000 or so clones, with about 80% observed a single time. Antigens of these TCRs are unknown. Source: CD4+ T cells sorted from PBMCs after roughly 18-hour stimulation, taken from a patient who received antiretroviral therapy. All receptors come from an adult man with HIV who was CMV-seropositive.

Turning to this clone: Other DNA variants within this sample encode the same CDR3. V and J are TRBV5-1 and TRBJ1-5, with D unresolved. This CDR3 is built from 13 residues. The V gene lost 0 bases and the J gene lost 5 bases, with 6 bases spanning the gap. From germline, CDR1 is SGHRS and CDR2 YFSETQ. CDR3 in amino acids: CASSLGRDQPQHF. CDR3 DNA: TGCGCCAGCAGCTTGGGGAGGGATCAGCCCCAGCATTTT.

The genes are TRBV27 and TRBJ2-5, with D possibly being TRBD1 (6 bases). Trimming took 6 bases from V and 7 from J, leaving 9 bases between them. Germline CDR1 and CDR2: MNHEY and SMNVEV (reference sequence). There are 11 residues in the CDR3. CDR3 loop: CASRTGPTQYF. The CDR3 DNA reads as TGTGCCAGCAGGACAGGTCCGACCCAGTACTTC.

This chain links TRBV18 with TRBJ1-2; D unresolved. The CDR3 runs 11 residues. Germline V gene lookup returns CDR1 KGHSH and CDR2 LQKENI. V lost 2 bases and J lost 5, with 3 bases in between. CDR3 protein: CASSPGYGYTF. Written as DNA, the CDR3 is TGTGCCAGCTCACCAGGGTATGGCTACACCTTC.

J is TRBJ2-1 and V is TRBV5-1; 8 bases are a match to TRBD2. CDR3 size: 15 residues. The germline gives CDR1 SGHRS, CDR2 YFSETQ. Losses at the gene ends were 0 bases for V and 6 bases for J; bases not matched to a gene: 5. CDR3 amino acids: CASSLEYGGANEQFF. CDR3 sequence (DNA): TGCGCCAGCAGCTTGGAGTACGGGGGGGCCAATGAGCAGTTCTTC. Based on the CDR3 plus reference TRBV5-1 and TRBJ2-1, the full variable domain is KAGVTQTPRYLIKTRGQQVTLSCSPISGHRSVSWYQQTPGQGLQFLFEYFSETQRNKGNFPGRFSGRQFSNSRSEMNVSTLELGDSALYLCASSLEYGGANEQFFGPGTRLTVL.

The rearrangement links TRBV5-5 to TRBJ2-5; 9 bases agree with TRBD1. Germline V gene lookup returns CDR1 SGHKS and CDR2 YYEKEE (reference sequence). The ends lost 4 bases at V and 2 bases at J; junction bases unmatched: 6. This CDR3 comprises 15 residues. The CDR3 nucleotides read TGTGCCAGCAGCGAGGACAGGGGACAACAAGAGACCCAGTACTTC. As protein: CASSEDRGQQETQYF.

The chain combines TRBV5-1 with TRBJ1-1; TRBD1 is a possible D gene (5 bases). The ends were cut back, 0 bases at V and 7 bases at J, with 13 bases in the middle. The CDR3 sequence is 14 residues long. From germline, CDR1 is SGHRS and CDR2 YFSETQ. The CDR3 nucleotides are TGCGCCAGCAGCTTGGGGTGGGCGGGGCGTGAAGCTTTCTTT. This codes for CASSLGWAGREAFF.

The chain combines TRBV19 with TRBJ1-1, with 8 bases fitting TRBD1. V dropped 6 bases and J dropped 5; count of bases not matched to a gene: 26. Germline values: CDR1 LNHDA, CDR2 SQIVND (reference sequence). The CDR3 sequence is 20 residues long. The CDR3, as DNA: TGTGCCAGTAGACTCCTGCTCCAAACAGGGGGGGGTATATCTGGTACTGAAGCTTTCTTT. This translates into CASRLLLQTGGGISGTEAFF.

The V gene is TRBV12-3 or TRBV12-4, the J gene TRBJ2-1; 13 bases are shared with TRBD2. The CDR3 is 12 amino acids. J gave up 15 bases and V 3 bases, and 2 bases lay outside the gene matches. The CDR3 nucleotides read TGTGCCAGCAGTTTTCGGACTAGCGGGGGGTTCTTC. Protein sequence: CASSFRTSGGFF.